Listed below are T cell receptor beta chains from one sample, sequenced in a study of cytomegalovirus exposure and HLA in healthy donors. The method was immunoSEQ multiplex PCR; TCRdb's version includes in-frame clones alone and lacks a portion of them. The sample has 95,000 to 110,000 clones, 74% seen once. Material for sequencing was PBMCs. These TCRs come from a woman in her forties in good health and CMV-seropositive. Both conserved end residues are trimmed from each CDR3. The D gene is left open where the match is weak.

d_call	cdr3_length	v_call	j_call	cdr3_aa
TRBD1	13	TRBV4-1	TRBJ1-1	ASSSTGQVNTEAF
TRBD1	12	TRBV2	TRBJ1-4	ASTTDRGGEKLF
TRBD1	11	TRBV19	TRBJ1-4	ASSTDRAGKLF
-	10	TRBV30	TRBJ2-1	AWSVSRNEQF
-	11	TRBV25-1	TRBJ2-5	ASRESGRETQY
-	12	TRBV5-4	TRBJ2-7	ASSLKGQDYEQY
-	13	TRBV7-9	TRBJ2-1	ASSPTGRSYNEQF
-	18	TRBV5-1	TRBJ1-4	ASSVWFPSTTLATNEKLF
-	12	TRBV6-5	TRBJ1-5	ANPRGCCNQPQH
-	12	TRBV4-2	TRBJ1-5	ASSGGQPNQPQH
-	13	TRBV4-1	TRBJ2-7	ASSQDPLASYEQY